The subject of this entry is one T cell receptor beta chain. Its antigen is not known. This sample is drawn from a study of T-cell reconstitution after alpha-beta-depleted transplantation in children. Preparation of the TCRbeta library used unique molecular identifiers. TCRdb reprocessed the PCR reads via MiXCR and lists one record per CDR3 protein. The repertoire holds around 450,000 distinct CDR3 sequences, 43% seen once, with roughly 27% in the top ten. Whole-study findings and limits: Reports say that about two months after transplant, the alpha-beta T cells came out of several hundred graft clones that had expanded. One year post-transplant, T-cell counts and diversity were largely derived from T cells produced anew. Some patients' high day-60 TCRbeta diversity was attributed to recipient cells surviving conditioning.

Germline CDR1 reads LNHNV; CDR2 reads YYDKDF (reference sequence). The V segment lost 0 bases and the J segment 2 bases; nucleotides outside the gene matches: 1. CDR3 length: 16 amino acids. The source is a girl aged 2 to 10 with aplastic anemia, due to receive a stem cell transplant. Specimen: PBMCs, collected before TCRalphabeta/CD19-depleted stem cell transplant. The chain employs TRBV15 and TRBJ2-6; 7 nucleotides agree with TRBD1. This chain's CDR3 is CATSRDTGAGANVLTF. As DNA, the CDR3 is TGTGCCACCAGCAGAGACACAGGGGCTGGGGCCAACGTCCTGACTTTC. Supplemented by reference TRBV15 and TRBJ2-6, the full variable domain reads DAMVIQNPRYQVTQFGKPVTLSCSQTLNHNVMYWYQQKSSQAPKLLFHYYDKDFNNEADTPDNFQSRRPNTSFCFLDIRSPGLGDTAMYLCATSRDTGAGANVLTFGAGSRLTVL.